Listed here are 26 T cell receptor beta chains from one sample, sequenced in a study of blood T cells in healthy people across ages. It was with a sample-barcoded 5' primer and a J-beta primer mix that a second PCR of roughly 7 to 12 cycles was run. TCRdb used MiXCR to reprocess the 5' RACE reads, holding one entry per CDR3 protein. This sample has more than 450,000 distinct CDR3 sequences, with about 29% found just once. These same data were also listed under a study on T cells of mothers and their children.

The specimen was blood. The receptors originated from a boy aged 2-9 years in good health.

The V and J genes are TRBV5-1 and TRBJ2-3; no firm D call. The CDR3 consists of 16 residues. Looked up from germline, CDR1 is SGHRS and CDR2 is YFSETQ. V gave up 2 bases and J gave up 0 bases, with 13 bases separating them. CDR3 region: CASSFGVASSTDTQYF. DNA for the CDR3: TGCGCCAGCAGCTTCGGCGTTGCATCTAGCACAGATACGCAGTATTTT.

This clonotype was seen only a few times. J is TRBJ2-2 and V is TRBV5-1, with D possibly TRBD2 on 5 matching bases. The germline gives CDR1 SGHRS, CDR2 YFSETQ. The CDR3 has 11 amino acids. Trimming shortened V by 9 bases and J by 3 bases, and 6 bases separated the two germline ends. CDR3 sequence (DNA): TGCGCCACGCGGGACACCGGGGAGCTGTTTTTT. It yields the protein CATRDTGELFF.

V and J are TRBV6-5 and TRBJ1-1, with 12 bases identical to TRBD1. The CDR3 length is 15 residues. Per the germline V gene, CDR1 is MNHEY and CDR2 is SVGAGI. J lost 7 bases, V lost 6 bases, and 9 bases had no gene match. This chain's CDR3 is CASSYPGQGADEAFF. The CDR3 DNA sequence: TGTGCCAGCAGCTACCCGGGACAGGGGGCGGATGAAGCTTTCTTT.

This clonotype has a handful of counts. The gene calls are TRBV12-3 or TRBV12-4 and TRBJ2-5; 8 bases match TRBD1. The V gene end was trimmed by 6 bases and the J gene end by 5 bases; junction bases not matched to a gene: 8. The CDR3 is 14 residues long. In nucleotides, the CDR3 is TGTGCCAGCAGGAGATCAGGGGGCTGGGAGACCCAGTACTTC. Encoded protein: CASRRSGGWETQYF.

The CDR3 region is CSGKRSGRQETQYF. The CDR3 bases are TGCAGTGGGAAGAGGTCGGGGCGTCAAGAGACCCAGTACTTC. J is TRBJ2-5 and V is TRBV20-1; TRBD1 or TRBD2 may be the D gene (5 bases each). The ends were cut back, 7 bases at V and 2 bases at J, with 17 bases in the middle. Germline V gene data show CDR1 as DFQATT and CDR2 as SNEGSKA (reference sequence). This CDR3 is built from 14 residues.

This chain joins TRBV6-5 and TRBJ1-2, with TRBD1 identical over 9 bases. V dropped 2 bases and J dropped 7; count of bases not matched to a gene: 2. This CDR3 comprises 13 residues. The germline V gene has CDR1 MNHEY and CDR2 SVGAGI. CDR3 sequence reads: CASSYADRGGYTF. For the CDR3, the DNA is TGTGCCAGCAGTTACGCGGACAGGGGTGGCTACACCTTC.

The V and J genes are TRBV6-6 and TRBJ1-1, with unresolved D. The germline V gene encodes CDR1 MNHNY and CDR2 SVGAGI (reference sequence). V gave up 0 bases and J gave up 1 base, with 6 bases separating them. The CDR3 spans 14 residues. The CDR3 bases are TGTGCCAGCAGTTACTCGGGATCGAACACTGAAGCTTTCTTT. Translated: CASSYSGSNTEAFF.

The chain joins TRBV6-2 or TRBV6-3 to TRBJ2-7; 8 bases align to TRBD1. The CDR3 totals 14 residues. The germline V gene has CDR1 MNHEY and CDR2 SVGEGT. The V and J ends lost 2 bases and 4 bases, in that order; junction bases with no gene match: 4. As DNA, the CDR3 is TGTGCCAGCAGTTACGTCGGACAGGGTTACGAGCAGTACTTC. It yields the protein CASSYVGQGYEQYF.

The chain carries TRBV27 and TRBJ2-5; D perhaps matches TRBD1 (7 bases). Matching the DNA end better, TRBJ2-7 makes the J call doubtful. This CDR3 spans 14 amino acids. The germline gives CDR1 MNHEY, CDR2 SMNVEV (reference sequence). The CDR3: CASSFRGAYYEQYF. The CDR3 DNA is TGTGCCAGCAGTTTCAGGGGGGCCTACTACGAGCAGTACTTC.

The rearrangement links TRBV20-1 to TRBJ2-5, with 7 bases matching TRBD2. The germline V gene encodes CDR1 DFQATT and CDR2 SNEGSKA (reference sequence). The V and J ends lost 4 bases and 0 bases, in that order; junction bases with no gene match: 5. The CDR3 consists of 14 residues. Written as DNA, the CDR3 is TGCAGTGCTAAGGGACTACTGTACCAAGAGACCCAGTACTTC. Encoded protein: CSAKGLLYQETQYF.

V usage is TRBV6-2 or TRBV6-3 and J usage is TRBJ2-1; 7 positions match TRBD2. The J call may be mistaken, given a closer DNA end match to TRBJ2-7. Germline CDR1 is MNHEY and CDR2 is SVGEGT. The CDR3 spans 15 residues. CDR3 amino acids: CASSSPTSASYEQYF. CDR3 nucleotides: TGTGCCAGCAGTTCCCCCACTAGCGCCTCCTACGAGCAGTACTTC.

This clonotype was seen a few times. This chain uses TRBV29-1 with TRBJ1-2; 9 nucleotides align to TRBD1. Trimming removed 6 bases from V and 2 bases from J; junction bases left unmatched: 7. CDR3 length: 14 residues. Germline V gene data show CDR1 as SQVTM and CDR2 as ANQGSEA. The CDR3 protein is CSVRGGQGNYGYTF. CDR3 DNA sequence: TGCAGCGTCCGAGGGGGACAGGGAAACTATGGCTACACCTTC.

This clonotype was observed a handful of times. The V and J genes are TRBV2 and TRBJ1-1; D is undetermined. V lost 1 base and J lost 3, with 6 bases in between. The germline V gene has CDR1 SNHLY and CDR2 FYNNEI. This CDR3 has 13 residues. CDR3 residues: CASSEGGDTEAFF. CDR3 DNA sequence: TGTGCCAGCAGTGAAGGCGGGGACACTGAAGCTTTCTTT.

The chain links TRBV3-1 to TRBJ2-7; D tentatively reads TRBD1 or TRBD2 (6 bases each). CDR3 length equals 16 residues. CDR1 and CDR2 from the germline V gene are LGHDT and YNNKEL (reference sequence). V lost 1 base and J lost 1, with 14 bases in between. DNA for the CDR3: TGTGCCAGCAGCCAAGCACGGGGGCGTAGTTCCTACGAGCAGTACTTC. This codes for CASSQARGRSSYEQYF.

The rearrangement uses TRBV12-3 or TRBV12-4 and TRBJ1-3; D possibly corresponds to TRBD1 (6 bases). V was shortened by 5 bases and J by 0 bases, with 14 bases between the two germline ends. This CDR3 contains 16 residues. The DNA for the CDR3 is TGTGCCAGCAGTCCAGGGGACCGCGCCTCTGGAAACACCATATATTTT. Residues: CASSPGDRASGNTIYF.

This clonotype appeared a few times. The V call is TRBV19, the J call TRBJ2-5; TRBD2 might be the D (5 bases). Germline V CDR1 and CDR2: LNHDA, SQIVND (reference sequence). The CDR3 runs to 15 residues. The ends were cut back, 5 bases at V and 3 bases at J, with 16 bases in the middle. CDR3 DNA sequence: TGTGCCAGTAGTTCTCCCACGGACTTTAAAGAGACCCAGTACTTC. Translation: CASSSPTDFKETQYF.

This clonotype was observed many times. V is TRBV11-2 and J is TRBJ2-7; either TRBD1 or TRBD2 may supply D (5 bases each). This CDR3 contains 13 residues. CDR1 is SGHAT, CDR2 FQNNGV, per germline. Trimming cost V 4 bases and J 5 bases, with 12 bases left between them. The CDR3 spells CASSSGPANEQYF. CDR3 nucleotide sequence: TGTGCCAGCAGCTCGGGACCCGCCAACGAGCAGTACTTC.

This rearrangement joins TRBV2 to TRBJ1-2; 9 positions agree with TRBD1. Germline CDR1 SNHLY, CDR2 FYNNEI. V shed 6 bases and J 2 bases; nucleotides not matched to a gene: 4. This CDR3 has 14 residues. DNA of the CDR3: TGTGCCAGCAGAGACAGGGGGGGAAACTATGGCTACACCTTC. Its protein product is CASRDRGGNYGYTF.

The chain has TRBV12-3 or TRBV12-4 and TRBJ1-1; tentative D call: TRBD1 (5 bases). The CDR3 sequence is 16 residues long. Trimming cost V 6 bases and J 1 base, with 18 bases left between them. The CDR3 bases are TGTGCCAGCAGGAAAAGAGGGGTTCTCCCGAACACTGAAGCTTTCTTT. Protein: CASRKRGVLPNTEAFF.

This chain connects TRBV6-2 or TRBV6-3 to TRBJ2-2; 12 bases map to TRBD1. The germline gives CDR1 MNHEY, CDR2 SVGEGT. The trim removed 5 bases at V and 9 bases at J, leaving 13 bases unmatched. The CDR3 runs to 17 residues. The CDR3 is CASSPGQGAPGARELFF. As DNA, the CDR3 is TGTGCCAGCAGTCCGGGACAGGGGGCACCGGGGGCCAGGGAGCTGTTTTTT.

The V call is TRBV3-1, the J call TRBJ2-1, with D tentatively TRBD2 (6 bases). Germline V CDR1 and CDR2: LGHDT, YNNKEL (reference sequence). The CDR3 runs to 14 residues. V was trimmed by 6 bases and J by 5 bases, leaving 14 bases between them. DNA for the CDR3: TGTGCCAGCAGGGTCCGGGCTAGCGACAATGAGCAGTTCTTC. Translating gives CASRVRASDNEQFF.

A few counts support this clonotype. The chain employs TRBV27 and TRBJ1-2; TRBD1 matches 9 bases. Looked up from germline, CDR1 is MNHEY and CDR2 is SMNVEV (reference sequence). The CDR3 covers 13 residues. Trimming took 5 bases from V and 8 from J; bases not matched to a gene: 6. The CDR3 region has the DNA TGTGCCAGCAGTCTCCAGGACAGGGGAGGCTACACCTTC. Its protein product is CASSLQDRGGYTF.

There are a few counts of this clonotype. V is TRBV6-1 and J is TRBJ2-1, with D possibly TRBD2 on 5 matching bases. CDR1 and CDR2 from the germline V gene are MNHNS and SASEGT. V gave up 6 bases and J gave up 5 bases, with 11 bases separating them. The CDR3 runs to 13 residues. Here the CDR3 reads CASRGLADNEQFF. CDR3 coding DNA: TGTGCCAGCAGAGGACTCGCGGACAATGAGCAGTTCTTC.

This clonotype was detected a few times. The chain is built from TRBV20-1 and TRBJ1-1; D possibly corresponds to TRBD1 (5 bases). Germline values: CDR1 DFQATT, CDR2 SNEGSKA (reference sequence). V dropped 2 bases and J dropped 1 base, with 8 bases sitting between them. The CDR3 is made up of 13 amino acids. The CDR3 sequence: CSARYGGNTEAFF. The CDR3 coding sequence is TGCAGTGCTAGATACGGGGGGAACACTGAAGCTTTCTTT.

The sample holds a few counts of this clonotype. The gene calls are TRBV29-1 and TRBJ1-1; a possible D gene is TRBD1 (5 bases). CDR1 and CDR2 (germline): SQVTM, ANQGSEA. The V gene lost 5 bases and the J gene lost 5 bases, with 15 bases spanning the gap. This CDR3 contains 13 residues. CDR3 DNA: TGCAGCGTTCGAGGACTTAGGGGTACTGAAGCTTTCTTT. Translating it yields CSVRGLRGTEAFF.

The rearrangement joins TRBV5-1 to TRBJ2-1; 8 bases agree with TRBD2. The CDR3 is made up of 17 amino acids. The V and J ends lost 0 bases and 3 bases, in that order; junction bases with no gene match: 8. Germline V gene data show CDR1 as SGHRS and CDR2 as YFSETQ. The CDR3 DNA is TGCGCCAGCAGCTTGGGGACTAGCAGAATAAACTACAATGAGCAGTTCTTC. Protein sequence: CASSLGTSRINYNEQFF.